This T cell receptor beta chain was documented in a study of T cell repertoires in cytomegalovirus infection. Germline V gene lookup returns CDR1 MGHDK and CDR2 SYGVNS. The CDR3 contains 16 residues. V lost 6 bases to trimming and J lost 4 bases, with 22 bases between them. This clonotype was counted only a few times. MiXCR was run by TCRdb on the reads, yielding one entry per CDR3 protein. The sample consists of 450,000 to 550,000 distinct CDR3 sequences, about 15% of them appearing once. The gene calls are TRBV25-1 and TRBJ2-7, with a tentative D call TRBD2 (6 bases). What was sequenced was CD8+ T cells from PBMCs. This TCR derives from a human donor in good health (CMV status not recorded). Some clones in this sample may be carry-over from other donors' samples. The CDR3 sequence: CASSGSRFKSSYEQYF. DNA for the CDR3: TGTGCCAGCAGCGGGAGTCGGTTTAAATCTAGTTACGAGCAGTACTTC.